This T cell receptor (beta chain) appears in the sequencing data of a study of blood T cell repertoires in COVID-19. Study summary: From T cells, B-cell-depleted T cells, or PBMCs came the material, which was cDNA or gDNA.

Germline loops: CDR1 SNHLY, CDR2 FYNNEI. The CDR3 is made up of 16 amino acids. With V trimmed by 7 bases and J by 1 base, 8 bases remained unmatched. Authors' methods: Amplification of reference gene primers provided the estimated nucleated cell counts. This table comes from immunoSEQ multiplex PCR, and its TCRdb copy is limited to in-frame clones, with some not included. V, J and clone size are taken as reported in that table, and D and trimming were inferred from the DNA itself. The profile shows about 100,000 clones, roughly 80% of them singletons. The sequenced sample consisted of peripheral blood. This chain connects TRBV2 to TRBJ2-2; 8 bases fit TRBD2. The clonotype comes from a human donor in a cohort sampled during active COVID-19. The CDR3 loop reads CASTRSGTGNTGELFF. DNA of the CDR3: TGTGCCAGCACCCGTAGCGGGACCGGGAACACCGGGGAGCTGTTTTTT.